This TCR beta chain was found in a study of T-cell reconstitution after alpha-beta-depleted transplantation in children. V lost 0 bases and J 4 bases, leaving 13 bases between the germline ends. The CDR3 spans 15 residues. Germline assignment: CDR1 ENHRY and CDR2 SYGVKD. A library of TCRbeta sequences, prepared with unique molecular identifiers, was generated. TCRdb independently ran MiXCR on the PCR reads; one entry per CDR3 protein. The sample includes about 200,000 distinct CDR3 sequences, roughly 14% of them seen just once. This sequence originates from a human donor who donated a stem cell graft to a child with acute lymphoblastic leukemia. The input for sequencing was PBMCs from the stem cell graft donor, taken from the stem cell graft. The rearrangement joins TRBV10-3 to TRBJ2-7, with unresolved D. The CDR3 loop reads CAISESGGPEYEQYF. The CDR3 DNA is TGTGCCATCAGTGAGTCGGGCGGTCCTGAGTACGAGCAGTACTTC.